This T cell receptor (beta chain) derives from a study of identical twins. Study-wide results and limits: The models systematically underestimated how much out-of-frame TCR alpha was shared in monozygotic twins.

A universal primer site was incorporated via template switching, and the cDNA contained unique molecular identifiers. MiXCR was run by TCRdb on the 5' RACE reads, yielding one entry per CDR3 protein. The repertoire consists of about 340,000 distinct CDR3 sequences, with roughly 9% occurring once and the leading ten covering approximately 9.3%. The CDR3 extends over 14 amino acids. Germline V CDR1 and CDR2: LGHDT, YNNKEL (reference sequence). V dropped 1 base and J dropped 4 bases, with 10 bases sitting between them. This clonotype was found a few times. The antigen is undetermined. V and J are TRBV3-1 and TRBJ1-1; no clear D gene. The sequencing input was naive T cells sorted from blood. The TCR was taken from a woman between 50 and 59 years old in good health. CDR3 DNA sequence: TGTGCCAGCAGCCAAGGGACGTCGGGCACTGAAGCTTTCTTT. It is translated as CASSQGTSGTEAFF.